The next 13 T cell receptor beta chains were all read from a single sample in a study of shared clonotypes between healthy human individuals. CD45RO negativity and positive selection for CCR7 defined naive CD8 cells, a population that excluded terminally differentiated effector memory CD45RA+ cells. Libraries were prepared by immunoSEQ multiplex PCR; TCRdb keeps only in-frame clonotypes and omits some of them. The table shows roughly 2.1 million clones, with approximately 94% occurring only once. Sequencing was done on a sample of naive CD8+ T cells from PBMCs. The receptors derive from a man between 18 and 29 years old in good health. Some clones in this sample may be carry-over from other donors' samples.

CDR3 region: CASSLAAGGSYEQYF. The CDR3 nucleotides are TGTGCCAGCAGCTTAGCCGCAGGAGGCTCCTACGAGCAGTACTTC. This chain connects TRBV7-8 to TRBJ2-7; possible D gene TRBD2, 5 bases. Deletions cut 0 bases from V and 0 bases from J, with 9 bases between. CDR3 size: 15 residues. Germline values: CDR1 SGHVS, CDR2 FQNEAQ. The variable domain in full, with the rest retrieved from reference TRBV7-8 and TRBJ2-7, is GAGVSQSPRYKVAKRGQDVALRCDPISGHVSLFWYQQALGQGPEFLTYFQNEAQLDKSGLPSDRFFAERPEGSVSTLKIQRTQQEDSAVYLCASSLAAGGSYEQYFGPGTRLTVT.

CDR3 nucleotide sequence: TGTGCCAGCAGTTTCACTAGCGGGAGGGCCCTCACCGGGGAGCTGTTTTTT. The encoded protein is CASSFTSGRALTGELFF. The chain recombines TRBV27 with TRBJ2-2, with 13 bases fitting TRBD2. The CDR3 extends over 17 amino acids. Trimming took 3 bases from V and 4 from J; bases not matched to a gene: 5. Germline values: CDR1 MNHEY, CDR2 SMNVEV (reference sequence).

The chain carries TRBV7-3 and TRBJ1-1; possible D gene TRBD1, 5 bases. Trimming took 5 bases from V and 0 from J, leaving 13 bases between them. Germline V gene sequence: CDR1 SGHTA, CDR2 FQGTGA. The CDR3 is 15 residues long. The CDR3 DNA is TGTGCCAGCAGCAGCCGGGACGGACTGAACACTGAAGCTTTCTTT. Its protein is CASSSRDGLNTEAFF.

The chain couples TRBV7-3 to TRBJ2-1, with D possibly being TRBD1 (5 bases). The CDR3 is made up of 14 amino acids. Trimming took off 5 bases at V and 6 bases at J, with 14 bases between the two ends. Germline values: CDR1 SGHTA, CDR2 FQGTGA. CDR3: CASSLGVDPNEQFF. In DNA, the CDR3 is TGTGCCAGCAGCCTAGGGGTAGATCCCAATGAGCAGTTCTTC. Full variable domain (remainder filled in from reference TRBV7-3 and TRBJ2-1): GAGVSQTPSNKVTEKGKYVELRCDPISGHTALYWYRQSLGQGPEFLIYFQGTGAADDSGLPNDRFFAVRPEGSVSTLKIQRTERGDSAVYLCASSLGVDPNEQFFGPGTRLTVL.

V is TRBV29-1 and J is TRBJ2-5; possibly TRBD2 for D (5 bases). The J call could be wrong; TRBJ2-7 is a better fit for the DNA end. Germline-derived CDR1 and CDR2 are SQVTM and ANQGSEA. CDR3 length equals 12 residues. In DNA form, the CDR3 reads TGCAGCGTCTCCGGGATCAAATACGAGCAGTACTTC. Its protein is CSVSGIKYEQYF.

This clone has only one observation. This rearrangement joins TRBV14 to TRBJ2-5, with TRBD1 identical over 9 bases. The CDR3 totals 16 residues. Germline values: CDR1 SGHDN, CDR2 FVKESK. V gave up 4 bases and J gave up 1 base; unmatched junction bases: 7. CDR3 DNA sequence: TGTGCCAGCAGCCGAGAAAAGACAGGGGGCCAAGAGACCCAGTACTTC. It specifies CASSREKTGGQETQYF. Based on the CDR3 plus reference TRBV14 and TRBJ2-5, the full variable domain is EAGVTQFPSHSVIEKGQTVTLRCDPISGHDNLYWYRRVMGKEIKFLLHFVKESKQDESGMPNNRFLAERTGGTYSTLKVQPAELEDSGVYFCASSREKTGGQETQYFGPGTRLLVL.

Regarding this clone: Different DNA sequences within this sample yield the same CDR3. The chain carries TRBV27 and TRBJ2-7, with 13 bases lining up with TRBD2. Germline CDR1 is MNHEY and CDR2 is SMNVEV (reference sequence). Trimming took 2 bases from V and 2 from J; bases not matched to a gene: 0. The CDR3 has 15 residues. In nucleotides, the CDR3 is TGTGCCAGCAGTTTAGGACTAGCGGGGGCCTACGAGCAGTACTTC. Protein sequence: CASSLGLAGAYEQYF.

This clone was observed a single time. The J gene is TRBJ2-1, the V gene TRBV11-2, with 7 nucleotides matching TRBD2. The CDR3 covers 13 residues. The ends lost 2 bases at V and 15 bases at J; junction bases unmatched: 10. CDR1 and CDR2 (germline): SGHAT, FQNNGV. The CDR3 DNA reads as TGTGCCAGCAGCTTATGGGAGGGCCTTATGGGGTTCTTC. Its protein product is CASSLWEGLMGFF.

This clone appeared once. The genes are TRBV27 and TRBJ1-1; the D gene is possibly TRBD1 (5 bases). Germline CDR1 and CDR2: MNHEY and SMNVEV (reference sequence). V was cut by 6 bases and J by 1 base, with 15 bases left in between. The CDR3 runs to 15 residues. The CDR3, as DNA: TGTGCCAGCAGCTCCTTCCCGGACACGAACACTGAAGCTTTCTTT. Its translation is CASSSFPDTNTEAFF.

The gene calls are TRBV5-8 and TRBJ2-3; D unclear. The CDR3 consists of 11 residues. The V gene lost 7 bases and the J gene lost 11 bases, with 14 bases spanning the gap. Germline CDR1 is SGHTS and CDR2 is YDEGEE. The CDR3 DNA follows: TGTGCCAGCGAAAGCCCGGTCCGGCAGTATTTT. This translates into CASESPVRQYF.

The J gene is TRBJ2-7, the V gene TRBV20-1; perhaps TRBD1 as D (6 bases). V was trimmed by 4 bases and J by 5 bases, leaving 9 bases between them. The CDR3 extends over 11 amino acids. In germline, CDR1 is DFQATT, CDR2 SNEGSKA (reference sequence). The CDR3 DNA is TGCAGTGCTAAGGGGGAGAACGAGCAGTACTTC. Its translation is CSAKGENEQYF.

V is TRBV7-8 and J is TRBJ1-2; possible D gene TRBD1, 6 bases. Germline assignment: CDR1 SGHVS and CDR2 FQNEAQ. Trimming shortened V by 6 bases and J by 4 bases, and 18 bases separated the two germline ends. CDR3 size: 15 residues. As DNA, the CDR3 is TGTGCCAGCAGTTCATTTCAGGGGATGAGCTATGGCTACACCTTC. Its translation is CASSSFQGMSYGYTF.

The CDR3 reads CATRSWDEQFF. CDR3 in DNA: TGTGCCACCCGATCTTGGGATGAGCAGTTCTTC. The rearrangement joins TRBV27 to TRBJ2-1; D not certain. V was cut by 10 bases and J by 8 bases, with 12 bases left in between. This CDR3 has 11 residues. Germline CDR1 MNHEY, CDR2 SMNVEV (reference sequence).